Listed here are 7 T cell receptor beta chains from one sample, sequenced in a study of response to subunit inactivated influenza vaccine (dated 2018 in TCRdb). The time point label on this specimen signifies: approximately 45 days after influenza vaccine administration. Library construction relied on RT-PCR. The data were produced on an Illumina HiSeq 2500. TCRdb trimmed the raw reads at Q25, called clones with MiXCR and kept productive beta chains. Every entry covers one CDR3 protein and lists the most common genes and DNA from its rows. This sample lists some 160,000 distinct CDR3 sequences; approximately 11% were detected once. Together, the top ten hold roughly 12% of the sample. The material sequenced was non-naive T cells sorted from PBMCs, taken 40 to 50 days after vaccination. In light of the paper, this sample's cell subset or site label describes: memory T cell fraction. These receptors were taken from a man in his fifties or sixties who received an inactivated influenza vaccine. Donor details come from another sample of the same person, matched by shared clones.

This clonotype was seen a handful of times. V usage is TRBV20-1 and J usage is TRBJ2-3; D ambiguous. Deletions cut 6 bases from V and 5 bases from J, with 9 bases between. CDR1 DFQATT and CDR2 SNEGSKA come from the germline V gene (reference sequence). This CDR3 is 11 amino acids long. CDR3 in amino acids: CSAVLGDTQYF. The CDR3 nucleotides are TGCAGTGCCGTATTGGGAGATACGCAGTATTTT.

J is TRBJ2-3 and V is TRBV20-1; either TRBD1 or TRBD2 may fit D (5 bases each). From germline, CDR1 is DFQATT and CDR2 SNEGSKA (reference sequence). The CDR3 is 14 amino acids. Trimming removed 1 base at V and 2 bases at J, with 10 bases between. The CDR3 spells CSARAGTATDTQYF. CDR3 nucleotide sequence: TGCAGTGCTAGAGCAGGGACGGCCACAGATACGCAGTATTTT.

For this clonotype: A much larger clone lies one base from this, so it may be a read error. The chain employs TRBV4-3 and TRBJ2-2; a weak D match, TRBD2 (6 bases). Germline lookup yields CDR1 LGHNA and CDR2 YSLEER. This CDR3 has 14 residues. The CDR3 nucleotides read TGCGCCAGCAGCCTACAGGCGGGGTCCGGGGAGCTGTCTTTT. Translated: CASSLQAGSGELSF.

This clonotype was observed many times. This sequence joins TRBV9 and TRBJ2-7; D is possibly TRBD2 (6 bases). V was trimmed by 6 bases and J by 3 bases, leaving 16 bases between them. The germline gives CDR1 SGDLS, CDR2 YYNGEE. The CDR3 covers 14 residues. The CDR3 region is CASNEFGGVYEQYF. The CDR3 DNA follows: TGTGCCAGCAACGAATTTGGCGGGGTCTACGAGCAGTACTTC.

This clonotype showed up many times. V gene TRBV5-1 combines with J gene TRBJ2-1, with 8 positions matching TRBD1. The CDR3 length is 14 residues. Germline CDR1 SGHRS, CDR2 YFSETQ. The V segment lost 4 bases and the J segment 6 bases; nucleotides outside the gene matches: 6. The CDR3 region is CASSPGGVFNEQFF. In DNA, the CDR3 is TGCGCCAGCAGCCCAGGGGGCGTGTTCAATGAGCAGTTCTTC.

In its sample, this clonotype was seen many times. The rearrangement uses TRBV5-1 and TRBJ2-3, with D unresolved. Trimming shortened V by 7 bases and J by 2 bases, and 8 bases separated the two germline ends. The CDR3 has 12 amino acids. The germline gives CDR1 SGHRS, CDR2 YFSETQ. The CDR3 DNA follows: TGCGCCAGCCGCGAAGACACAGATACGCAGTATTTT. Protein product: CASREDTDTQYF.

About this clonotype: A much larger clone sits a single nucleotide away, making a read error possible. V and J are TRBV4-1 and TRBJ2-1; 8 bases align to TRBD2. Losses at the gene ends were 8 bases for V and 7 bases for J; bases not matched to a gene: 10. Germline values: CDR1 MGHRA, CDR2 YSYEKL. The CDR3 is 14 amino acids. CDR3 nucleotide sequence: TGCGCCAGCGGGGGACTAGGGGGAGTGAATGAGCAGTTCTTC. This codes for CASGGLGGVNEQFF.